The present entry profiles one T cell receptor (beta chain) with its context. Study processing details: Estimation of nucleated cell counts relied on the amplification of reference gene primers. Sequenced by immunoSEQ multiplex PCR; TCRdb stores in-frame clones only, minus some. V, J and clone size are taken as reported in that table, and D and trimming were inferred from the DNA itself. The sample lists around 19,000 clones; about 88% were seen once. The CDR3 loop spans 17 amino acids. Germline V lookup: CDR1 LGHDT, CDR2 YNNKEL (reference sequence). The V end was cut by 4 bases, the J end by 3 bases, with 19 bases between. This sample is drawn from a study of blood T cell repertoires in COVID-19. Turning to the study itself: In each case, the material was cDNA or gDNA derived from T cells, B-cell-depleted T cells, or PBMCs.

The chain links TRBV3-1 (or the pseudogene TRBV3-2) to TRBJ2-1; D might be TRBD1 (5 bases). This clonotype was obtained from a human donor in a cohort sampled during active COVID-19. The sample comprised peripheral blood. The CDR3 protein is CASSPEIQGTVYNEQFF. The CDR3 coding sequence is TGTGCCAGCAGCCCTGAGATTCAGGGTACGGTCTACAATGAGCAGTTCTTC.